Following are 20 T cell receptor beta chains from one sample sequenced in a study of blood T cell repertoires in COVID-19. Profiling relied on immunoSEQ multiplex PCR, and the TCRdb table lists in-frame clones only, not all of them. Among about 190,000 clones listed, roughly 89% were seen once. The specimen was peripheral blood. The receptors here all came from a woman between 18 and 29 years old who had recovered from COVID-19.

The chain couples TRBV7-3 to TRBJ1-2, with 10 bases lining up with TRBD1. Germline V gene data show CDR1 as SGHTA and CDR2 as FQGTGA. This CDR3 comprises 15 residues. The V gene end was trimmed by 4 bases and the J gene end by 7 bases; junction bases not matched to a gene: 9. The CDR3 sequence is CASSSWTGGRSGYTF. CDR3 in DNA: TGTGCCAGCAGCTCCTGGACAGGGGGACGTTCTGGCTACACCTTC.

The chain has TRBV3-1 (or the pseudogene TRBV3-2) and TRBJ2-5, with 11 bases matching TRBD1. The CDR3 has 15 residues. The junction had 3 bases not matched to a gene; V was cut back by 1 base and J by 5 bases. Per germline, CDR1 LGHDT and CDR2 YNNKEL (reference sequence). CDR3 sequence (DNA): TGTGCCAGCAGCCAAGGGACAGGGGGCCGGGAGACCCAGTACTTC. This codes for CASSQGTGGRETQYF.

The V and J genes are TRBV7-6 and TRBJ1-6; no clear D gene. The CDR3 has 14 amino acids. CDR1 and CDR2 (germline): SGHVS, FNYEAQ. With 2 bases removed from V and 6 bases from J, the gap between germline ends came to 8 bases. CDR3 protein: CASSLSTPNSPLHF. The CDR3 nucleotides are TGTGCCAGCAGCTTATCAACACCTAATTCACCCCTCCACTTT.

V gene TRBV7-3 combines with J gene TRBJ2-1; D remains unclear. Germline V CDR1 and CDR2: SGHTA, FQGTGA. V lost 5 bases and J lost 2, with 16 bases in between. The CDR3 extends over 16 amino acids. The CDR3: CASSPQEAPAYNEQFF. The CDR3 DNA reads TGTGCCAGCAGCCCTCAGGAAGCCCCCGCCTACAATGAGCAGTTCTTC.

This clone is a singleton in its sample. The genes are TRBV3-1 (or the pseudogene TRBV3-2) and TRBJ2-7; no clear D. V was cut by 4 bases and J by 1 base, with 8 bases left in between. CDR3 length equals 13 residues. Germline values: CDR1 LGHDT, CDR2 YNNKEL (reference sequence). The CDR3 region is CASSPGPSYEQYF. In DNA, the CDR3 is TGTGCCAGCAGCCCTGGGCCGTCCTACGAGCAGTACTTC.

The rearrangement uses TRBV29-1 and TRBJ2-1, with TRBD2 identical over 11 bases. The CDR3 is 15 amino acids. In germline, CDR1 is SQVTM, CDR2 ANQGSEA. With 7 bases clipped from V and 7 bases from J, the junction kept 12 bases outside the gene matches. The CDR3 DNA sequence: TGCAGCGCGAGACCGGGACTAGCGGTTCGTAATGAGCAGTTCTTC. It yields the protein CSARPGLAVRNEQFF.

This chain joins TRBV9 and TRBJ2-2; 9 positions match TRBD2. Germline lookup yields CDR1 SGDLS and CDR2 YYNGEE. This CDR3 has 16 amino acids. V shed 0 bases, J shed 4 bases, and the junction held 4 bases outside the gene matches. CDR3 in DNA: TGTGCCAGCAGCGTAGGGGTAGCGGGAGTCACCGGGGAGCTGTTTTTT. Protein sequence: CASSVGVAGVTGELFF.

The chain joins TRBV6-2 or TRBV6-3 to TRBJ2-1; TRBD2 agrees at 10 bases. This CDR3 comprises 15 residues. Germline values: CDR1 MNHEY, CDR2 SVGEGT. Trimming removed 5 bases from V and 3 bases from J; junction bases left unmatched: 4. CDR3 nucleotide sequence: TGTGCCAGCAGTCTAACTAGCGGGATCTACAATGAGCAGTTCTTC. This gives the protein CASSLTSGIYNEQFF.

The rearrangement links TRBV6-1 to TRBJ2-7, with TRBD1 as a possible D gene (6 bases). Trimming removed 2 bases at V and 2 bases at J, with 13 bases between. The CDR3 runs to 15 residues. Germline CDR1 is MNHNS and CDR2 is SASEGT. CDR3 region: CASSESGQIPYEQYF. The CDR3 DNA sequence: TGTGCCAGCAGTGAATCTGGACAGATCCCCTACGAGCAGTACTTC.

The genes are TRBV13 and TRBJ2-1; maybe TRBD1 (6 bases). This CDR3 is built from 14 residues. Per germline, CDR1 PRHDT and CDR2 FYEKMQ (reference sequence). Trimming removed 4 bases from V and 5 bases from J, with 12 bases in between. DNA for the CDR3: TGTGCCAGCAGCTACCGGACAGTAAACAATGAGCAGTTCTTC. Translation gives CASSYRTVNNEQFF.

V and J are TRBV27 and TRBJ2-1; 13 nucleotides align to TRBD2. The germline V gene encodes CDR1 MNHEY and CDR2 SMNVEV (reference sequence). This CDR3 spans 15 amino acids. Trimming removed 5 bases from V and 7 bases from J; junction bases left unmatched: 5. As DNA, the CDR3 is TGTGCCAGCAGTAACACTAGCGGGAGGGCTAATGAGCAGTTCTTC. This codes for CASSNTSGRANEQFF.

V usage is TRBV7-3 and J usage is TRBJ2-1; D might be TRBD2 (6 bases). The germline V gene has CDR1 SGHTA and CDR2 FQGTGA. This CDR3 region has 14 residues. Between the trimmed V and J ends, which lost 5 bases and 8 bases, there was a span of 16 bases. The CDR3 here is CASSPGLSGDEQFF. The CDR3 nucleotides are TGTGCCAGCAGCCCCGGACTATCAGGCGATGAGCAGTTCTTC.

The rearrangement uses TRBV3-1 (or the pseudogene TRBV3-2) and TRBJ1-1, with D tentatively TRBD1 (5 bases). The germline V gene has CDR1 LGHDT and CDR2 YNNKEL (reference sequence). V was trimmed by 3 bases and J by 1 base, leaving 9 bases between them. The CDR3 runs 14 residues. The CDR3 DNA reads TGTGCCAGCAGCCATAGACAGAGGAACACTGAAGCTTTCTTT. Translating gives CASSHRQRNTEAFF.

The rearrangement uses TRBV5-4 and TRBJ2-7; D is unresolved. CDR1 SGHNT and CDR2 YYREEE come from the germline V gene (reference sequence). V dropped 4 bases and J dropped 3 bases, with 11 bases sitting between them. The CDR3 extends over 13 amino acids. The CDR3 here is CASSTDKNYEQYF. The DNA for the CDR3 is TGTGCCAGCAGCACCGACAAGAACTACGAGCAGTACTTC.

This chain joins TRBV28 and TRBJ2-7; 9 bases are a match to TRBD1. J lost 1 base, V lost 5 bases, and 6 bases had no gene match. This CDR3 has 15 residues. Germline-derived CDR1 and CDR2 are MDHEN and SYDVKM. The CDR3 is CASSPTGTGSYEQYV. DNA of the CDR3: TGTGCCAGCAGTCCTACCGGGACAGGGTCCTACGAGCAGTACGTC.

This chain connects TRBV7-3 to TRBJ1-1, with TRBD1 matching over 9 bases. Per the germline V gene, CDR1 is SGHTA and CDR2 is FQGTGA. V lost 6 bases to trimming and J lost 6 bases; unmatched junction nucleotides: 5. This CDR3 region has 13 residues. The DNA of the CDR3 is TGTGCCAGCAGTAAACAGGGGGCCGCTGAAGCTTTCTTT. Protein sequence: CASSKQGAAEAFF. Together with reference TRBV7-3 and TRBJ1-1, the CDR3 gives the full variable domain: GAGVSQTPSNKVTEKGKYVELRCDPISGHTALYWYRQSLGQGPEFLIYFQGTGAADDSGLPNDRFFAVRPEGSVSTLKIQRTERGDSAVYLCASSKQGAAEAFFGQGTRLTVV.

This chain uses TRBV7-2 with TRBJ1-4, with TRBD1 matching 9 bases. Germline V CDR1 and CDR2: SGHTA, FQGNSA. The J segment lost 4 bases and the V segment lost 5 bases, leaving 2 bases of the junction unmatched. The CDR3 covers 14 residues. Written as DNA, the CDR3 is TGTGCCAGCAGCATGGACAGGGGTAATGAAAAACTGTTTTTT. Protein product: CASSMDRGNEKLFF.

J is TRBJ1-2 and V is TRBV6-2 or TRBV6-3; no reliable D call. V lost 2 bases, J lost 1 base, and 14 bases lay in between. Per germline, CDR1 MNHEY and CDR2 SVGEGT. This CDR3 is built from 16 residues. CDR3 sequence reads: CASSYVGVTINYGYTF. Written as DNA, the CDR3 is TGTGCCAGCAGTTACGTTGGAGTTACGATTAACTATGGCTACACCTTC.

The J gene is TRBJ2-7, the V gene TRBV11-2; perhaps TRBD2 as D (6 bases). CDR1 and CDR2 (germline): SGHAT, FQNNGV. V was clipped by 5 bases and J by 5 bases, with 16 bases between them. CDR3 length equals 14 residues. DNA of the CDR3: TGTGCCAGCAGCGCGGGGCTTGGGATCGACGAGCAGTACGTC. Translated: CASSAGLGIDEQYV.

Details on this clone: The same CDR3 arises from other DNA sequences in this sample as well. The chain has TRBV9 and TRBJ1-1; 11 nucleotides align to TRBD1. The CDR3 totals 15 residues. Germline CDR1 and CDR2: SGDLS and YYNGEE. Losses at the gene ends were 3 bases for V and 4 bases for J; bases not matched to a gene: 5. The CDR3 loop reads CASSASGQGGTEAFF. CDR3 DNA: TGTGCCAGCAGCGCGTCGGGACAGGGGGGCACTGAAGCTTTCTTT.